This TCR beta chain was sequenced in a study of blood T cells in healthy people across ages. As concerns this clonotype: The antigen is unknown.

A sample-barcoded 5' primer and a J-beta primer mix were used in a second PCR of roughly 6 to 11 cycles. TCRdb processed the 5' RACE reads anew with MiXCR; each CDR3 protein has one entry. The table includes some 640,000 distinct CDR3 sequences, approximately 50% detected once. The germline V gene encodes CDR1 MNHNY and CDR2 SVGAGI (reference sequence). The CDR3 is made up of 14 amino acids. V was shortened by 5 bases and J by 1 base, with 11 bases between the two germline ends. Broader study findings: TCR beta diversity, measured per million T cells, fell in a roughly linear way with age.

This receptor was obtained from a woman in her sixties or seventies in good health. The sequenced material came from blood. This chain joins TRBV6-6 and TRBJ2-5; possibly TRBD2 for D (6 bases). DNA for the CDR3: TGTGCCAGCAGTCATTGGACTACCCAAGAGACCCAGTACTTC. This translates into CASSHWTTQETQYF.